A selection of T cell receptor beta chains follows, all from one sample in a study of cytomegalovirus exposure and HLA in healthy donors. Measured with immunoSEQ multiplex PCR; TCRdb has only the in-frame clones, and not every one. The sample includes about 190,000 clones, 78% of them seen just once. The sample comprised PBMCs. These receptors originate from a woman between 25 and 40 years old in good health and CMV-seropositive. Both conserved end residues are part of each CDR3. D genes are given only for firm matches. Clone size is stated in some rows and not others, as once, few, many or a class when expanded.

TRBV7-3	15	-	TRBJ2-5	TRBD1	TGTGCCAGCAGCTCATTGACAGGGGGCAAAGAGACCCAGTACTTC	CASSSLTGGKETQYF
TRBV5-6	16	-	TRBJ2-5	TRBD2	TGTGCCAGCAGCCCCAGAACTAGCGGGAGGGCGGAGACCCAGTACTTC	CASSPRTSGRAETQYF
TRBV4-1	15	-	TRBJ2-7	-	TGCGCCAGCAGCCAAGGATGGACTTCCGTCTACGAGCAGTACTTC	CASSQGWTSVYEQYF
TRBV2	15	once	TRBJ1-2	TRBD1	TGTGCCAGCAGTGAAATAGGGGGGACAGGAAGGGGCTACACCTTC	CASSEIGGTGRGYTF
TRBV10-2	15	-	TRBJ2-5	TRBD1	TGCGCCAGCAGCCCCGGGACAGGGGTTAAAGAGACCCAGTACTTC	CASSPGTGVKETQYF
TRBV29-1	13	-	TRBJ1-2	TRBD1	TGCAGCGTTGGCCCGGACAGGGGAGAAGGCTACACCTTC	CSVGPDRGEGYTF
TRBV6-1	13	-	TRBJ1-1	-	TGTGCCAGCAGTGGGACAGACGTGGCTGAAGCTTTCTTT	CASSGTDVAEAFF
TRBV7-6	17	-	TRBJ2-7	TRBD1	TGTGCCAGCAGCTTAGCTGGGACCGGGACAGGGACCTACGAGCAGTACTTC	CASSLAGTGTGTYEQYF
TRBV9	16	-	TRBJ2-1	TRBD2	TGTGCCAGCAGCGTCTCGACTAGCGGGAGTAGCTATGAGCAGTTCTTC	CASSVSTSGSSYEQFF
TRBV6-5	15	-	TRBJ1-1	TRBD1	TGTGCCAGCAGTCCCCTCGGACAGGGGTTCACTGAAGCTTTCTTT	CASSPLGQGFTEAFF
TRBV2	14	once	TRBJ1-1	-	TGTGCCAGCACCGAACGGGCCCAGGGCACTGAAGCTTTCTTT	CASTERAQGTEAFF
TRBV10-2	18	once	TRBJ1-1	TRBD1	TGCGCCAGCAGTGAGTCAGGGACAGCCGGGCCGCTGAACACTGAAGCTTTCTTT	CASSESGTAGPLNTEAFF
TRBV27	14	once	TRBJ1-1	-	TGTGCCAGCAGTTGGCAGGGAATGAACACTGAAGCTTTCTTT	CASSWQGMNTEAFF
TRBV27	15	-	TRBJ2-7	TRBD1	TGTGCCAGCAGTTATCTGGGACAGGATTCTTACGAGCAGTACTTC	CASSYLGQDSYEQYF
TRBV7-9	13	-	TRBJ2-1	-	TGTGCCAGCAGCGGTAGCTCCTACAATGAGCAGTTCTTC	CASSGSSYNEQFF
TRBV7-8	14	-	TRBJ1-2	TRBD1	TGTGCCAGCAGCTTAGGGACAGGGGCTGATGGCTACACCTTC	CASSLGTGADGYTF
TRBV2	15	-	TRBJ2-5	TRBD2	TGTGCCAGCAGTGAAGCCGGACTAGCGTTCGAGACCCAGTACTTC	CASSEAGLAFETQYF
TRBV5-1	15	-	TRBJ1-1	-	TGCGCCAGCAGCACGACAGCGACGAGCTACACTGAAGCTTTCTTT	CASSTTATSYTEAFF
TRBV21-1	16	-	TRBJ2-5	-	TGTGCCAGCAGCAATGCTAAAGGACAGGGGTGGGAGACCCAGTACTTC	CASSNAKGQGWETQYF
TRBV4-1	12	once	TRBJ2-3	-	TGCGCCAGCAGCCAAGATTCATCTACGCAGTATTTT	CASSQDSSTQYF
TRBV20-1	10	-	TRBJ1-6	-	TGCAGTGCACAGCCGTCACCCCTCCACTTT	CSAQPSPLHF
TRBV5-6	14	few	TRBJ1-4	-	TGTGCCAGCAGCTTGGGTATAATTAATGAAAAACTGTTTTTT	CASSLGIINEKLFF
TRBV5-6	12	-	TRBJ1-1	-	TGTGCCAGCAGCTTGGTCGAGTCGGAAGCTTTCTTT	CASSLVESEAFF
TRBV5-4	15	-	TRBJ2-1	TRBD1	TGTGCCAGCAGCTTGGAAAGGACAGGTATGGGGGAGCAGTTCTTC	CASSLERTGMGEQFF